This T cell receptor (beta chain) emerged from a study of T cells in Graves' hyperthyroidism and ophthalmopathy. For ophthalmopathy patients, the Clinical Activity Score was at least 3 and the NOSPECS grade at least 4; duration was under 3 months. Fresh peripheral blood, roughly 9.3 ml, was the source of the PBMCs. TCR beta CDR3 regions were amplified from RNA transcripts. HTBI primers were the set used in a first-round RT-PCR of the TCR CDR3. TCRdb processed the multiplex PCR reads anew with MiXCR; each CDR3 protein has one entry. The sample records hundreds of thousands of distinct CDR3 sequences, 20% being singletons. General study findings and limits: Ophthalmopathy could be told apart from stable hyperthyroidism with a 13 V-J model.

This clonotype was observed a handful of times. The target antigen is unknown. The TCR was taken from a man aged 40-50 years with Graves' ophthalmopathy. Sequences were obtained from blood.

The CDR3 is CASSLAAGGPLHEQFF. The CDR3, as DNA: TGCGCCAGCAGCCTTGCTGCGGGAGGGCCCCTCCATGAGCAGTTCTTC. This chain connects TRBV4-3 to TRBJ2-1; 9 bases are shared with TRBD2. Germline V CDR1 and CDR2: LGHNA, YSLEER. The CDR3 is 16 amino acids. The ends lost 4 bases at V and 8 bases at J; junction bases unmatched: 12.